The next 6 T cell receptor beta chains were all read from a single sample in a study of T cells in Graves' hyperthyroidism and ophthalmopathy. TCR beta CDR3 regions were amplified from RNA transcripts. The HTBI set primed first-round TCR CDR3 RT-PCR. TCRdb re-derived calls from the multiplex PCR reads in MiXCR, one entry per CDR3 protein. This repertoire shows over 700,000 distinct CDR3 sequences, around 19% found once; its top ten account for 16%. The sample comprised blood. The source of these receptors is a woman in her 50s with Graves' hyperthyroidism that later progressed to Graves' ophthalmopathy.

This clonotype was seen many times. The chain uses TRBV3-1 and TRBJ1-5; 11 bases are a match to TRBD1. The trim removed 4 bases at V and 6 bases at J, leaving 2 bases unmatched. Germline V CDR1 and CDR2: LGHDT, YNNKEL (reference sequence). CDR3 length: 14 amino acids. In DNA, the CDR3 is TGTGCCAGCAGCCGGACAGGGGGCCTTCAGCCCCAGCATTTT. Its translation is CASSRTGGLQPQHF.

This clonotype came up a few times. The chain is built from TRBV6-1 and TRBJ1-2; 7 bases agree with TRBD1. The CDR3 loop spans 11 amino acids. With 7 bases clipped from V and 8 bases from J, the junction kept 4 bases outside the gene matches. Germline CDR1 reads MNHNS; CDR2 reads SASEGT. The DNA of the CDR3 is TGTGCCAGCACCGAGGGGGCCGGCTACACCTTC. Its protein is CASTEGAGYTF.

The table lists this clonotype with a few counts. The chain recombines TRBV5-1 with TRBJ2-1; maybe TRBD1 (6 bases). V was pared by 4 bases and J by 10 bases, with 21 bases between. Germline V gene lookup returns CDR1 SGHRS and CDR2 YFSETQ. The CDR3 extends over 15 amino acids. The CDR3 protein is CASSVTSGTPIEQFF. The CDR3 nucleotides read TGCGCCAGCAGCGTAACGTCCGGGACACCGATCGAGCAGTTCTTC. The complete variable domain, with remaining parts taken from reference TRBV5-1 and TRBJ2-1, reads KAGVTQTPRYLIKTRGQQVTLSCSPISGHRSVSWYQQTPGQGLQFLFEYFSETQRNKGNFPGRFSGRQFSNSRSEMNVSTLELGDSALYLCASSVTSGTPIEQFFGPGTRLTVL.

This clonotype was counted many times. V and J are TRBV5-6 and TRBJ2-7, with D perhaps being TRBD1 or TRBD2 (6 bases each). V shed 6 bases and J shed 3 bases, with 28 bases lying between them. CDR1 SGHDT and CDR2 YYEEEE come from the germline V gene. This CDR3 region has 18 residues. The CDR3 nucleotides are TGTGCCAGCACCAAAAACTCCCGGAGGTGGGGGGCACGCTACGAGCAGTACTTC. Translating gives CASTKNSRRWGARYEQYF.

This clonotype has a count of ten or more. The chain carries TRBV18 and TRBJ1-4, with D perhaps matching TRBD1 (6 bases). The germline V gene has CDR1 KGHSH and CDR2 LQKENI. V was clipped by 4 bases and J by 4 bases, with 16 bases between them. This CDR3 comprises 16 residues. In DNA, the CDR3 is TGTGCCAGCTCACACCAGAGGACAGAGAATAATGAAAAACTGTTTTTT. Translation gives CASSHQRTENNEKLFF. The whole variable domain, remainder taken from reference TRBV18 and TRBJ1-4, is NAGVMQNPRHLVRRRGQEARLRCSPMKGHSHVYWYRQLPEEGLKFMVYLQKENIIDESGMPKERFSAEFPKEGPSILRIQQVVRGDSAAYFCASSHQRTENNEKLFFGSGTQLSVL.

This clonotype was detected many times. In DNA form, the CDR3 reads TGTGCCAGCAGTACCCGGACAGGTGCCTTCGCTGAAGCTTTCTTT. Its protein is CASSTRTGAFAEAFF. V gene TRBV27 combines with J gene TRBJ1-1; 7 bases are a match to TRBD1. CDR1 MNHEY and CDR2 SMNVEV come from the germline V gene (reference sequence). V lost 5 bases, J lost 6 bases, and 12 bases stayed unmatched. The CDR3 spans 15 residues.